Listed below are T cell receptor beta chains from one sample, sequenced in a study of T cell responses to AZD1222 COVID-19 vaccine. Clones were sequenced by immunoSEQ multiplex PCR, and TCRdb holds only the in-frame ones, with some missing. The table lists about 130,000 clones, just over 90% of them singletons. Sequencing used peripheral blood, obtained on day 0 of AZD1222 vaccination. The receptors derive from an adult in good health. Each CDR3 is given with its conserved first and last residue. A D gene is named only where the DNA matches it firmly. The size entry is marked missing in some rows and otherwise reads once, few, many or a size class.

>TRBD1|few|TRBV4-2|TRBJ1-4|16
TGTGCCAGCAGCCCCACAGGCTGGGACAGGGGTGAAAAACTGTTTTTT
CASSPTGWDRGEKLFF
>TRBD1|NA|TRBV6-2/TRBV6-3|TRBJ1-1|12
TGTGCCAGCAGTTACCCATCCAGGGGGCTCTTCTTT
CASSYPSRGLFF
>TRBD2|NA|TRBV7-9|TRBJ2-7|12
TGTGCCACGAAAGCGGGGGGCTACGAGCAGTACTTC
CATKAGGYEQYF
>NA|NA|TRBV6-5|TRBJ1-1|15
TGTGCCAGCAGTTACTCGTTTGCAGGGAGCACTGAAGCTTTCTTT
CASSYSFAGSTEAFF
>NA|NA|TRBV27|TRBJ1-6|12
TGTGCCAGCGGAGACTATAATTCACCCCTCCACTTT
CASGDYNSPLHF
>NA|NA|TRBV18|TRBJ2-7|15
TGTGCCAGCTCACCACCTCAGGGCGAACCTCTCGAGCAGTACTTC
CASSPPQGEPLEQYF
>NA|NA|TRBV7-2|TRBJ2-3|13
TGTGCCAGCAGCTCCAGGCGGGAAGATACGCAGTATTTT
CASSSRREDTQYF
>NA|NA|TRBV30|TRBJ1-1|14
TGTGCCTGGAGTGTAGGCGGTATCAACACTGAAGCTTTCTTT
CAWSVGGINTEAFF
>NA|NA|TRBV11-2|TRBJ1-2|14
TGTGCCAGCAGCCTTTTATCACGGGGTAGGGGCTACACCTTC
CASSLLSRGRGYTF
>NA|NA|TRBV13|TRBJ1-1|12
TGTGCCAGCAGCTGGGGAAGGGGGAGCGCTTTCTTT
CASSWGRGSAFF
>NA|NA|TRBV18|TRBJ1-4|13
TGTGCCAGCTCAGAGGGAAAAGTCCGGAGGCTGTTTTTT
CASSEGKVRRLFF
>TRBD2|NA|TRBV11-1|TRBJ2-5|15
TGTGCCAGCAGCCTCAGCGGGGGGGTCTCGGAGACCCAGTACTTC
CASSLSGGVSETQYF
>NA|NA|TRBV5-1|TRBJ2-2|14
TGCGCCAGCAGCTTGGTGGGGGCAACCGGGGAGCTGTTTTTT
CASSLVGATGELFF
>NA|NA|TRBV19|TRBJ2-5|14
TGTGCCAGTAGTATAGATACGGTTCAAGAGACCCAGTACTTC
CASSIDTVQETQYF
>NA|NA|TRBV10-3|TRBJ2-1|15
TGTGCCATCAGTGAGTCGATGGGGAATTACAATGAGCAGTTCTTC
CAISESMGNYNEQFF
>TRBD1|NA|TRBV6-6|TRBJ1-2|15
TGTGCCAGCAGGGGAGAGGACAGGGGGTATTATGGCTACACCTTC
CASRGEDRGYYGYTF
>NA|NA|TRBV4-1|TRBJ1-2|14
TGCGCCAGCAGCCACGGGGCTGGGGGGTATGGCTACACCTTC
CASSHGAGGYGYTF
>NA|NA|TRBV29-1|TRBJ1-3|15
TGCAGCGCCATCCCACCAGGAGGCTCTGGAAACACCATATATTTT
CSAIPPGGSGNTIYF
>TRBD1|few|TRBV19|TRBJ1-5|15
TGTGCCAGTAGTATGGTCCGGACAGGGAATCAGCCCCAGCATTTT
CASSMVRTGNQPQHF
>TRBD2|NA|TRBV4-1|TRBJ2-1|16
TGCGCCAGCAGCCAAAGGCAACTAGCGGATACAATTGAGCAGTTCTTC
CASSQRQLADTIEQFF
>NA|NA|TRBV6-2/TRBV6-3|TRBJ2-2|16
TGTGCCAGCAGCCATTTTACGGGACGGGACACCGGGGAGCTGTTTTTT
CASSHFTGRDTGELFF
>NA|NA|TRBV14|TRBJ1-1|13
TGTGCCAGCAGCCAAGAGGAGAACACTGAAGCTTTCTTT
CASSQEENTEAFF
>NA|NA|TRBV9|TRBJ1-1|17
TGTGCCAGCAGCGACGGACGGGGGGGAGAAATGAACACTGAAGCTTTCTTT
CASSDGRGGEMNTEAFF
>NA|NA|TRBV11-2|TRBJ1-6|15
TGTGCCAGCAGCTTCACCGGGGTTGAGAATTCACCCCTCCACTTT
CASSFTGVENSPLHF
>TRBD2|once|TRBV10-3|TRBJ2-1|14
TGTGCCACCGGCGACGGGGAGGGGTCCAATGAGCAGTTCTTC
CATGDGEGSNEQFF
>TRBD1|NA|TRBV12-5|TRBJ2-2|17
TGTGCTAGTGGTTTGCCAGTAGGGGGCGAGGCACGAGGGGAGCTGTTTTTT
CASGLPVGGEARGELFF